These 25 T cell receptor beta chains were all obtained from the same sample, sequenced in a study of T cell repertoires in cytomegalovirus infection. MiXCR, applied by TCRdb to the reads, yields one record per CDR3 protein. The sample consists of about 770,000 distinct CDR3 sequences, 29% of them appearing once. What these receptors recognize is not known. This material consisted of cultured CD8+ T cells from PBMCs, taken from culture after CMV antigen stimulation. These receptors all stem from a human donor in good health (CMV status not recorded). Some clones in this sample may be carry-over from other donors' samples.

This clonotype was found a few times. The CDR3 coding sequence is TGTGCCAGCAGTTCTGACGGGACACTTAATTCACCCCTCCACTTT. Amino acids: CASSSDGTLNSPLHF. The V and J genes are TRBV28 and TRBJ1-6; tentatively, D is TRBD1 (6 bases). Germline-derived CDR1 and CDR2 are MDHEN and SYDVKM. Trimming pared 4 bases from V and 6 bases from J, leaving 13 bases between. CDR3 size: 15 residues.

The V gene is TRBV13, the J gene TRBJ1-5; perhaps TRBD1 as D (6 bases). Germline V CDR1 and CDR2: PRHDT, FYEKMQ (reference sequence). This CDR3 comprises 15 residues. V was clipped by 0 bases and J by 3 bases, with 9 bases between them. This chain's CDR3 is CASSLGTGFNQPQHF. The DNA for the CDR3 is TGTGCCAGCAGCTTAGGGACAGGTTTCAATCAGCCCCAGCATTTT.

In its sample, this clonotype was seen many times. The chain is built from TRBV7-2 and TRBJ2-7; TRBD1 might be the D (6 bases). The CDR3 consists of 15 residues. From germline, CDR1 is SGHTA and CDR2 FQGNSA. V dropped 3 bases and J dropped 0 bases, with 12 bases sitting between them. The CDR3 loop is CASSFGTMSSYEQYF. CDR3 nucleotide sequence: TGTGCCAGCAGCTTCGGGACAATGAGCTCCTACGAGCAGTACTTC.

The gene calls are TRBV4-1 and TRBJ2-1, with D possibly being TRBD2 (6 bases). Per germline, CDR1 MGHRA and CDR2 YSYEKL. The CDR3 totals 17 residues. The ends were cut back, 5 bases at V and 0 bases at J, with 17 bases in the middle. CDR3 in amino acids: CASSGQGGDSSYNEQFF. As DNA, the CDR3 is TGCGCCAGCAGCGGTCAGGGCGGGGATAGCTCCTACAATGAGCAGTTCTTC.

The V call is TRBV27, the J call TRBJ1-5; 8 bases map to TRBD1. Germline V gene sequence: CDR1 MNHEY, CDR2 SMNVEV (reference sequence). The J segment lost 11 bases and the V segment lost 3 bases, leaving 6 bases of the junction unmatched. The CDR3 covers 13 residues. CDR3: CASSFSGQGSQHF. In DNA, the CDR3 is TGTGCCAGCAGTTTCTCCGGACAGGGATCCCAGCATTTT.

Turning to this clonotype: The junction differs from germline at one of its ends, possibly a read error. V usage is TRBV19 and J usage is TRBJ1-2; TRBD1 agrees at 7 bases. Germline CDR1 is LNHDA and CDR2 is SQIVND (reference sequence). The CDR3 spans 14 residues. The CDR3 region has the DNA TGTGCCAGTAGTCGGTGGACAGGACCCTATAGCTACACCTTC. Translation gives CASSRWTGPYSYTF. The full variable domain, with the rest looked up from reference TRBV19 and TRBJ1-2, is DGGITQSPKYLFRKEGQNVTLSCEQNLNHDAMYWYRQDPGQGLRLIYYSQIVNDFQKGDIAEGYSVSREKKESFPLTVTSAQKNPTAFYLCASSRWTGPYSYTFGSGTRLTVV.

The V and J genes are TRBV6-5 and TRBJ2-1; perhaps D is TRBD1 or TRBD2 (5 bases each). CDR1 and CDR2 (germline): MNHEY, SVGAGI. Deletions cut 2 bases from V and 6 bases from J, with 8 bases between. The CDR3 is made up of 13 amino acids. The CDR3 protein is CASSYGGSNEQFF. The CDR3 nucleotides read TGTGCCAGCAGTTACGGGGGATCCAATGAGCAGTTCTTC.

The rearrangement joins TRBV13 to TRBJ2-1, with D unclear. The V gene lost 3 bases and the J gene lost 9 bases, with 9 bases spanning the gap. The CDR3 consists of 12 residues. Per the germline V gene, CDR1 is PRHDT and CDR2 is FYEKMQ (reference sequence). The DNA of the CDR3 is TGTGCCAGCAGCTTGATACGCGGTGAGCAGTTCTTC. Translating it yields CASSLIRGEQFF.

This clonotype was found a few times. This rearrangement joins TRBV27 to TRBJ2-1; 9 positions match TRBD2. The CDR3 runs 16 residues. CDR1 is MNHEY, CDR2 SMNVEV, per germline (reference sequence). J lost 4 bases, V lost 0 bases, and 4 bases had no gene match. The DNA of the CDR3 is TGTGCCAGCAGTTTATCGTGGGCGGGGGGGTACAATGAGCAGTTCTTC. Its protein is CASSLSWAGGYNEQFF.

The chain is built from TRBV5-6 and TRBJ2-5, with D maybe TRBD2 (7 bases). This CDR3 region has 17 residues. Trimming removed 4 bases from V and 0 bases from J, with 19 bases in between. The germline V gene encodes CDR1 SGHDT and CDR2 YYEEEE. The CDR3 DNA sequence: TGTGCCAGCAGCGTTGGACTAGGGGGATTGTACCAAGAGACCCAGTACTTC. It yields the protein CASSVGLGGLYQETQYF.

This sequence joins TRBV6-5 and TRBJ2-1; D gene ambiguous. This CDR3 contains 13 residues. Trimming shortened V by 5 bases and J by 7 bases, and 12 bases separated the two germline ends. Germline V gene sequence: CDR1 MNHEY, CDR2 SVGAGI. The DNA for the CDR3 is TGTGCCAGCAGTGGTCCAGGTGAAAATGAGCAGTTCTTC. This gives the protein CASSGPGENEQFF.

Only one count was recorded for this clonotype. The chain links TRBV13 to TRBJ1-3, with D unclear. Looked up from germline, CDR1 is PRHDT and CDR2 is FYEKMQ (reference sequence). CDR3 length equals 15 residues. Trimming shortened V by 1 base and J by 3 bases, and 10 bases separated the two germline ends. CDR3 sequence (DNA): TGTGCCAGCAGCTTAGAGGCTACGAGTGGAAACACCATATATTTT. Protein: CASSLEATSGNTIYF.

This clonotype was seen a handful of times. The chain links TRBV12-3 or TRBV12-4 to TRBJ1-3; no clear D gene. Trimming removed 7 bases at V and 3 bases at J, with 7 bases between. The CDR3 length is 12 residues. CDR3 nucleotides: TGTGCCAGCACCGCGATTGGAAACACCATATATTTT. Its translation is CASTAIGNTIYF.

This clonotype has only one observation. The chain uses TRBV11-2 and TRBJ2-7, with TRBD1 matching 7 bases. V lost 1 base to trimming and J lost 0 bases; unmatched junction nucleotides: 12. Germline lookup yields CDR1 SGHAT and CDR2 FQNNGV. This CDR3 spans 18 amino acids. CDR3 in amino acids: CASSLGQGVPLTSYEQYV. In DNA, the CDR3 is TGTGCCAGCAGCTTAGGACAGGGAGTTCCGCTTACCTCCTACGAGCAGTACGTC.

Worth noting for this clonotype: Compared with germline, one end of the junction differs, possibly owing to a read error. This chain connects TRBV6-5 to TRBJ1-2; 7 nucleotides align to TRBD1. Germline lookup yields CDR1 MNHEY and CDR2 SVGAGI. This CDR3 contains 13 residues. CDR3 in amino acids: CANSYPDRASYTF. The CDR3, as DNA: TGTGCCAACAGTTACCCAGACAGGGCCAGCTACACCTTC.

This clonotype was detected only a few times. The chain carries TRBV7-9 and TRBJ1-4; weak D call: TRBD1 (6 bases). Trimming took off 4 bases at V and 11 bases at J, with 14 bases between the two ends. The germline V gene encodes CDR1 SEHNR and CDR2 FQNEAQ (reference sequence). The CDR3 spans 13 residues. In DNA, the CDR3 is TGTGCCAGCAGCTCCGGGACATTGGGGAAACTGTTTTTT. Translation: CASSSGTLGKLFF.

This sequence joins TRBV5-1 and TRBJ2-7; TRBD2 agrees at 7 bases. After removal of 4 bases from V and 2 bases from J, the junction contained 12 bases not matched to a gene. CDR3 size: 16 residues. Germline assignment: CDR1 SGHRS and CDR2 YFSETQ. The CDR3 reads CASSPRGGVLPYEQYF. In nucleotides, the CDR3 is TGCGCCAGCAGCCCCCGTGGGGGGGTCCTCCCCTACGAGCAGTACTTC.

The V and J genes are TRBV10-3 and TRBJ2-7; 7 bases map to TRBD1. From germline, CDR1 is ENHRY and CDR2 SYGVKD. The junction had 2 bases not matched to a gene; V was cut back by 0 bases and J by 6 bases. This CDR3 comprises 13 residues. DNA for the CDR3: TGTGCCATCAGTGAGTCGGACAGGCTCGAGCAGTACGTC. Protein: CAISESDRLEQYV.

The chain is built from TRBV12-3 or TRBV12-4 and TRBJ2-5; TRBD1 matches at 11 bases. This CDR3 has 15 amino acids. The J segment lost 2 bases and the V segment lost 6 bases, leaving 5 bases of the junction unmatched. CDR3 sequence: CASRDRGQWQETQYF. The CDR3 DNA reads as TGTGCCAGCAGGGACAGGGGGCAATGGCAAGAGACCCAGTACTTC.

The sample holds a few counts of this clonotype. The chain uses TRBV11-3 and TRBJ1-1; possibly TRBD1 for D (5 bases). CDR3 size: 17 residues. The V and J ends lost 5 bases and 2 bases respectively, with 21 bases between them. Germline V gene lookup returns CDR1 SGHNT and CDR2 YENEEA. CDR3 in DNA: TGTGCCAGCAGCAGTCGGGGCGGGGGTGGAACCAACACTGAAGCTTTCTTT. It yields the protein CASSSRGGGGTNTEAFF.

This clonotype was seen ten or more times. This chain uses TRBV18 with TRBJ1-1; 7 nucleotides agree with TRBD1. The CDR3 is 14 amino acids. After removal of 3 bases from V and 3 bases from J, the junction contained 4 bases not matched to a gene. CDR1 is KGHSH, CDR2 LQKENI, per germline. In DNA, the CDR3 is TGTGCCAGCTCACCCGGGGACAGATACACTGAAGCTTTCTTT. Amino acid sequence: CASSPGDRYTEAFF.

The chain employs TRBV5-4 and TRBJ2-3; D gene uncertain. The CDR3 is 13 amino acids. V gave up 4 bases and J gave up 5 bases, with 11 bases separating them. CDR1 SGHNT and CDR2 YYREEE come from the germline V gene (reference sequence). This chain's CDR3 is CASSPGWGDTQYF. CDR3 bases: TGTGCCAGCAGCCCCGGTTGGGGAGATACGCAGTATTTT.

The rearrangement links TRBV27 to TRBJ1-2; a possible D gene is TRBD1 (6 bases). CDR1 MNHEY and CDR2 SMNVEV come from the germline V gene (reference sequence). The ends were cut back, 5 bases at V and 1 base at J, with 17 bases in the middle. This CDR3 is built from 16 residues. The CDR3, as DNA: TGTGCCAGCAGTCATGAAAGACAGGCTATTAACTATGGCTACACCTTC. Residues: CASSHERQAINYGYTF.

The rearrangement links TRBV15 to TRBJ1-5; no clear D gene. The CDR3 runs 13 residues. Trimming pared 5 bases from V and 6 bases from J, leaving 11 bases between. Germline lookup yields CDR1 LNHNV and CDR2 YYDKDF (reference sequence). The CDR3 region is CATSLGRGQPQHF. CDR3 coding DNA: TGTGCCACCAGCTTAGGAAGAGGTCAGCCCCAGCATTTT.

The rearrangement links TRBV15 to TRBJ2-7; 7 positions match TRBD1. The V gene end was trimmed by 4 bases and the J gene end by 5 bases; junction bases not matched to a gene: 5. Germline V gene lookup returns CDR1 LNHNV and CDR2 YYDKDF (reference sequence). The CDR3 covers 13 residues. CDR3 amino acids: CATSMDRNNEQYV. DNA of the CDR3: TGTGCCACCAGCATGGACAGGAACAACGAGCAGTACGTC.